The present T cell receptor beta chain was sequenced within a study of neurological immune-mediated disorders. In the study overall: There were roughly 35 multiple sclerosis patients. Of these, around 30 had relapsing-remitting MS and 3 had secondary progressive MS.

5'RACE generated cDNA with 10-nucleotide random UMIs. One entry per CDR3 protein results from TCRdb running MiXCR on the 5' RACE reads. The sample has 65,000 to 95,000 distinct CDR3 sequences, less than 5.5% seen once. Trimming took off 2 bases at V and 4 bases at J, with 12 bases between the two ends. Germline-derived CDR1 and CDR2 are SGHDT and YYEEEE. The CDR3 totals 15 residues. This clonotype was recorded at least ten times. Its cognate antigen is unknown. Broader study findings: No CDR3 amino acid sequences were shared by expanded clones across subjects, suggesting private repertoires in all groups. One related-CDR3 cluster, identified by phylogenetic grouping, held the repertoires of 18 of 34 multiple sclerosis patients and was a possible signature.

This sequence joins TRBV5-6 and TRBJ1-4; tentative D call: TRBD1 (6 bases). This sequence originates from a woman in her twenties or thirties with multiple sclerosis. Sample: PBMCs. CDR3 in DNA: TGTGCCAGCAGCTTAAGGACAGAGAGTAATGAAAAACTGTTTTTT. This encodes CASSLRTESNEKLFF.